The next 18 T cell receptor beta chains were all read from a single sample in a study of memory CD4+ T cells and cytomegalovirus serostatus. The sort gate was single viable CD3+CD4+CD8-CD45RO+ cells for memory CD4+ T cells. Using immunoSEQ multiplex PCR, the repertoire was profiled, and TCRdb retains in-frame clones only, with some absent. In the table there are some 48,000 clones, around 80% of which are singletons. The material sequenced was memory CD4+ T cells from blood. All receptors derive from an adult in good health and CMV-seronegative.

The chain carries TRBV5-5 and TRBJ1-1, with D perhaps TRBD1 (6 bases). CDR1 is SGHKS and CDR2 is YYEKEE in the germline V gene (reference sequence). The V and J ends lost 1 base and 6 bases respectively, with 10 bases between them. The CDR3 sequence is 13 residues long. CDR3 coding DNA: TGTGCCAGCAGCTTGTGGGGGGGCTCTGAAGCTTTCTTT. This sequence encodes CASSLWGGSEAFF. The full variable domain, rest sourced from reference TRBV5-5 and TRBJ1-1, is DAGVTQSPTHLIKTRGQQVTLRCSPISGHKSVSWYQQVLGQGPQFIFQYYEKEERGRGNFPDRFSARQFPNYSSELNVNALLLGDSALYLCASSLWGGSEAFFGQGTRLTVV.

V and J are TRBV5-8 and TRBJ2-1; the D gene is possibly TRBD1 (7 bases). The CDR3 has 15 amino acids. The germline V gene has CDR1 SGHTS and CDR2 YDEGEE. Trimming removed 7 bases from V and 3 bases from J, with 17 bases in between. For the CDR3, the DNA is TGTGCCAGCGGCCAGGGGGGAGTTGACTACAATGAGCAGTTCTTC. As protein: CASGQGGVDYNEQFF.

The chain carries TRBV30 and TRBJ2-1; 11 bases map to TRBD2. Germline CDR1 GTSNPN, CDR2 SVGIG (reference sequence). The CDR3 is made up of 14 amino acids. V lost 0 bases to trimming and J lost 7 bases; unmatched junction nucleotides: 2. The CDR3 reads CAWSVLAGVNEQFF. The CDR3 nucleotides are TGTGCCTGGAGTGTACTAGCGGGAGTTAATGAGCAGTTCTTC.

J is TRBJ2-2 and V is TRBV9; 10 nucleotides line up with TRBD2. Trimming removed 1 base from V and 4 bases from J; junction bases left unmatched: 1. Germline CDR1 reads SGDLS; CDR2 reads YYNGEE. The CDR3 has 15 residues. CDR3 protein: CASSVRLAGTGELFF. The CDR3 DNA is TGTGCCAGCAGCGTAAGACTAGCGGGCACCGGGGAGCTGTTTTTT.

This clone was found a few times. The gene calls are TRBV14 and TRBJ1-1; 8 nucleotides line up with TRBD1. Germline CDR1 SGHDN, CDR2 FVKESK. The CDR3 extends over 15 amino acids. Unmatched junction bases numbered 5, after V lost 3 bases and J lost 2 bases. CDR3 loop: CASSHGDRRNTEAFF. The CDR3 DNA follows: TGTGCCAGCAGCCATGGGGACAGGCGAAACACTGAAGCTTTCTTT.

V is TRBV28 and J is TRBJ1-2, with 7 bases lining up with TRBD1. Germline assignment: CDR1 MDHEN and CDR2 SYDVKM. CDR3 size: 14 residues. The V and J ends lost 1 base and 4 bases, in that order; junction bases with no gene match: 3. The CDR3 protein is CASSLFDRAYGYTF. The CDR3 DNA is TGTGCCAGCAGTTTATTTGACAGGGCCTATGGCTACACCTTC.

CDR3 region: CASSSEGATEAFF. CDR3 in DNA: TGTGCCAGCAGTTCAGAGGGAGCCACTGAAGCTTTCTTT. The rearrangement uses TRBV6-5 and TRBJ1-1; D gene unclear. With 4 bases removed from V and 4 bases from J, the gap between germline ends came to 10 bases. This CDR3 has 13 amino acids. Germline V gives CDR1 MNHEY, CDR2 SVGAGI.

The chain has TRBV7-7 and TRBJ2-3; possibly TRBD2 for D (7 bases). This CDR3 spans 15 amino acids. CDR1 and CDR2 (germline): SSHAT, FNYEAQ (reference sequence). The chain's CDR3 is CASAWGAGEGDTQYF. DNA for the CDR3: TGTGCTAGTGCCTGGGGGGCGGGAGAAGGAGATACGCAGTATTTT.

V gene TRBV30 combines with J gene TRBJ2-5; D may correspond to TRBD1 or TRBD2 (5 bases each). Trimming took 4 bases from V and 5 from J, leaving 14 bases between them. The germline V gene encodes CDR1 GTSNPN and CDR2 SVGIG (reference sequence). The CDR3 totals 13 residues. CDR3 residues: CAWNGGEKETQYF. The CDR3 coding sequence is TGTGCCTGGAATGGGGGTGAGAAGGAGACCCAGTACTTC.

This sequence joins TRBV30 and TRBJ1-2, with TRBD1 matching 8 bases. The CDR3 loop spans 13 amino acids. Per germline, CDR1 GTSNPN and CDR2 SVGIG (reference sequence). The V and J ends lost 7 bases and 5 bases, in that order; junction bases with no gene match: 9. Here the CDR3 reads CALAGQVKYGYTF. DNA of the CDR3: TGTGCCTTGGCGGGACAGGTGAAATATGGCTACACCTTC.

The CDR3 loop is CASSAGAAGAYEQYF. The DNA of the CDR3 is TGCGCCAGCAGCGCTGGGGCAGCGGGAGCTTACGAGCAGTACTTC. V is TRBV5-1 and J is TRBJ2-7, with 8 bases lining up with TRBD2. CDR1 and CDR2 (germline): SGHRS, YFSETQ. J gave up 4 bases and V 4 bases, and 10 bases lay outside the gene matches. CDR3 length: 15 amino acids.

This clone was picked up a small number of times. The J gene is TRBJ2-7, the V gene TRBV27, with 11 bases lining up with TRBD2. The CDR3 contains 21 residues. V shed 6 bases, J shed 0 bases, and the junction held 22 bases outside the gene matches. Germline V gene lookup returns CDR1 MNHEY and CDR2 SMNVEV (reference sequence). The DNA of the CDR3 is TGTGCCAGCAGCAAAGCTCACAGGGGGACTAGCGGAGTTTTAAGCTCCTACGAGCAGTACTTC. It encodes CASSKAHRGTSGVLSSYEQYF.

The chain joins TRBV21-1 to TRBJ2-7; the D segment call TRBD2 is taken from the table without a DNA check. TRBV21-1 is classified as a pseudogene. The CDR3 runs to 17 residues. CDR3 sequence (DNA): TGTGCCAGCAGACGGACCGCGCAGCGGGGTCCCTCCTACGAGCAGTACTTC. Its protein is CASRRTAQRGPSYEQYF.

This clone was found once. This rearrangement joins TRBV2 to TRBJ1-2; no reliable D call. The CDR3 is 14 amino acids. Trimming removed 6 bases at V and 8 bases at J, with 19 bases between. The germline V gene has CDR1 SNHLY and CDR2 FYNNEI. This CDR3 reads CASRVLEASRGYTF. In DNA form, the CDR3 reads TGTGCCAGCAGAGTCTTGGAGGCATCGAGGGGCTACACCTTC.

The V and J genes are TRBV6-1 and TRBJ2-1; 9 bases are a match to TRBD2. Trimming removed 5 bases from V and 5 bases from J; junction bases left unmatched: 7. The CDR3 extends over 15 amino acids. Looked up from germline, CDR1 is MNHNS and CDR2 is SASEGT. The CDR3 coding sequence is TGTGCCAGCAGTATGCGGGAGGGTCGAAACAATGAGCAGTTCTTC. It translates to CASSMREGRNNEQFF.

The gene calls are TRBV28 and TRBJ1-4; no definite D call. CDR1 and CDR2 (germline): MDHEN, SYDVKM. V lost 7 bases and J 6 bases, leaving 9 bases between the germline ends. The length of the CDR3 is 12 residues. CDR3 amino acids: CASTTSYEKLFF. CDR3 coding DNA: TGTGCCAGCACCACATCGTATGAAAAACTGTTTTTT.

The chain uses TRBV6-1 and TRBJ2-2, with unresolved D. This CDR3 is 13 amino acids long. V was clipped by 7 bases and J by 1 base, with 7 bases between them. Germline loops: CDR1 MNHNS, CDR2 SASEGT. For the CDR3, the DNA is TGTGCCAGCACCCGGAAGAACACCGGGGAGCTGTTTTTT. Its protein is CASTRKNTGELFF.

V gene TRBV27 combines with J gene TRBJ1-2; the match to TRBD1 covers 8 bases. The CDR3 sequence is 12 residues long. V dropped 8 bases and J dropped 8; count of bases not matched to a gene: 7. Germline lookup yields CDR1 MNHEY and CDR2 SMNVEV (reference sequence). CDR3 coding DNA: TGTGCCAGCGCACATTCAGGGGGCGGCTACACCTTC. Protein sequence: CASAHSGGGYTF.